Listed here are 24 T cell receptor beta chains from one sample, sequenced in a study of cytomegalovirus exposure and HLA in healthy donors. Primers: 60 Vbeta forward and 13 Jbeta reverse. Profiling relied on immunoSEQ multiplex PCR, and the TCRdb table lists in-frame clones only, not all of them. Counted here are tens of thousands of clones, roughly nine tenths occurring once; the ten biggest clones make up about an eighth. The sample was PBMCs. These receptor sequences come from a woman aged 30 to 39 in good health and CMV-seropositive.

This sequence joins TRBV27 and TRBJ2-5; tentatively, D is TRBD1 (5 bases). This CDR3 has 16 residues. Germline V gene sequence: CDR1 MNHEY, CDR2 SMNVEV (reference sequence). Trimming took 4 bases from V and 3 from J, leaving 18 bases between them. The CDR3 is CASSSHPGQSEETQYF. The CDR3 region has the DNA TGTGCCAGCAGTTCCCACCCCGGACAATCGGAAGAGACCCAGTACTTC.

This clone appeared a few times. The chain is built from TRBV6-1 and TRBJ2-7; TRBD1 matches 7 bases. With V trimmed by 5 bases and J by 2 bases, 9 bases remained unmatched. The germline V gene encodes CDR1 MNHNS and CDR2 SASEGT. The CDR3 runs to 15 residues. The CDR3 bases are TGTGCCAGCAGTCCACGACAGGGTACGACCTACGAGCAGTACTTC. It specifies CASSPRQGTTYEQYF.

V gene TRBV5-1 combines with J gene TRBJ2-2, with a possible D match to TRBD2 (7 bases). The CDR3 sequence is 16 residues long. V dropped 4 bases and J dropped 1 base, with 14 bases sitting between them. Germline-derived CDR1 and CDR2 are SGHRS and YFSETQ. CDR3 coding DNA: TGCGCCAGCAGCCTCCCGGGGGGCGGGAACACCGGGGAGCTGTTTTTT. Residues: CASSLPGGGNTGELFF.

The gene calls are TRBV11-2 and TRBJ2-7; TRBD1 matches 10 bases. The ends lost 4 bases at V and 2 bases at J; junction bases unmatched: 5. CDR1 is SGHAT and CDR2 is FQNNGV in the germline V gene. CDR3 size: 15 residues. The CDR3 nucleotides read TGTGCCAGCAGCTCGACCGGGACAGGGGCCTACGAGCAGTACTTC. Translated, it gives CASSSTGTGAYEQYF.

The V gene is TRBV6-5, the J gene TRBJ2-7; 8 bases are a match to TRBD2. From germline, CDR1 is MNHEY and CDR2 SVGAGI. Trimming took 4 bases from V and 9 from J; bases not matched to a gene: 11. The CDR3 totals 14 residues. The CDR3 loop is CASSSLTSARWQYF. CDR3 bases: TGTGCCAGCAGTTCCTTGACTAGCGCACGTTGGCAGTACTTC.

V and J are TRBV29-1 and TRBJ2-1; TRBD2 aligns across 9 bases. The germline CDR1 and CDR2 sequences are SQVTM and ANQGSEA. The CDR3 runs 14 residues. J gave up 5 bases and V 4 bases, and 6 bases lay outside the gene matches. The CDR3 here is CSVVAGGDHNEQFF. The DNA for the CDR3 is TGCAGCGTTGTGGCGGGAGGGGACCACAATGAGCAGTTCTTC.

This clone was seen a handful of times. In DNA form, the CDR3 reads TGTGCCAGCAGTTTATCGAAGGGGAGGGGGGGCTGGGGCACTGAAGCTTTCTTT. It specifies CASSLSKGRGGWGTEAFF. The chain couples TRBV27 to TRBJ1-1; possible D gene TRBD1, 6 bases. V was cut by 0 bases and J by 4 bases, with 21 bases left in between. The CDR3 covers 18 residues. Germline assignment: CDR1 MNHEY and CDR2 SMNVEV (reference sequence).

This chain uses TRBV29-1 with TRBJ2-3; 7 nucleotides align to TRBD2. Germline loops: CDR1 SQVTM, CDR2 ANQGSEA. V trimming: 5 bases; J trimming: 2 bases; junction bases outside the gene matches: 4. This CDR3 has 13 amino acids. The CDR3 DNA sequence: TGCAGCGTTAACCGGGGGGACACAGATACGCAGTATTTT. The encoded protein is CSVNRGDTDTQYF.

The V and J genes are TRBV28 and TRBJ2-2, with 9 bases matching TRBD1. V shed 5 bases, J shed 3 bases, and the junction held 4 bases outside the gene matches. CDR3 length equals 15 residues. From germline, CDR1 is MDHEN and CDR2 SYDVKM. The CDR3 DNA sequence: TGTGCCAGCAGTGGGACAGGGAGTGACACCGGGGAGCTGTTTTTT. This encodes CASSGTGSDTGELFF.

In regard to this clone: The germline gene is not matched at one end of the junction; a read error may be the cause. V usage is TRBV29-1 and J usage is TRBJ2-5; no clear D gene. Germline values: CDR1 SQVTM, CDR2 ANQGSEA. This CDR3 is built from 15 residues. CDR3 residues: CSVEVSAALQEAQYF. Written as DNA, the CDR3 is TGCAGCGTTGAAGTCTCGGCAGCCCTTCAAGAGGCCCAGTACTTC. The full variable domain, its missing parts supplied by reference TRBV29-1 and TRBJ2-5, is SAVISQKPSRDICQRGTSLTIQCQVDSQVTMMFWYRQQPGQSLTLIATANQGSEATYESGFVIDKFPISRPNLTFSTLTVSNMSPEDSSIYLCSVEVSAALQEAQYFGPGTRLLVL.

The chain is built from TRBV5-1 and TRBJ1-4; TRBD1 agrees at 10 bases. This CDR3 is 15 amino acids long. Germline CDR1 reads SGHRS; CDR2 reads YFSETQ. The V and J ends lost 1 base and 6 bases, in that order; junction bases with no gene match: 3. CDR3 nucleotide sequence: TGCGCCAGCAGCTTGATAGGGACAGGGGATGAAAAACTGTTTTTT. Protein sequence: CASSLIGTGDEKLFF.

The rearrangement joins TRBV27 to TRBJ2-1; 9 nucleotides match TRBD2. CDR3 length equals 15 residues. Germline-derived CDR1 and CDR2 are MNHEY and SMNVEV (reference sequence). V lost 3 bases to trimming and J lost 6 bases; unmatched junction nucleotides: 6. DNA of the CDR3: TGTGCCAGCAGTTTTCTAGCGGGATCAAGCAATGAGCAGTTCTTC. Translating gives CASSFLAGSSNEQFF.

J is TRBJ1-5 and V is TRBV5-1, with D unresolved. V was clipped by 0 bases and J by 4 bases, with 5 bases between them. The CDR3 runs 13 residues. Germline loops: CDR1 SGHRS, CDR2 YFSETQ. In DNA form, the CDR3 reads TGCGCCAGCAGCTTGGGGCTGAATCAGCCCCAGCATTTT. The encoded protein is CASSLGLNQPQHF. The entire variable domain, with the rest obtained from reference TRBV5-1 and TRBJ1-5, is as follows: KAGVTQTPRYLIKTRGQQVTLSCSPISGHRSVSWYQQTPGQGLQFLFEYFSETQRNKGNFPGRFSGRQFSNSRSEMNVSTLELGDSALYLCASSLGLNQPQHFGDGTRLSIL.

V is TRBV19 and J is TRBJ2-1; 11 bases are a match to TRBD2. Germline CDR1 reads LNHDA; CDR2 reads SQIVND (reference sequence). This CDR3 spans 15 amino acids. Trimming at V came to 1 base and at J to 6 bases, leaving 2 bases not matched to a gene. CDR3 sequence: CASSIVAGGSNEQFF. The CDR3 DNA sequence: TGTGCCAGTAGTATAGTAGCGGGAGGGAGCAATGAGCAGTTCTTC.

The chain uses TRBV7-9 and TRBJ1-1; 9 bases map to TRBD1. This CDR3 comprises 15 residues. CDR1 is SEHNR, CDR2 FQNEAQ, per germline (reference sequence). Trimming removed 2 bases from V and 1 base from J; junction bases left unmatched: 2. The CDR3 coding sequence is TGTGCCAGCAGCTTAACAGGGGGCGCGAACACTGAAGCTTTCTTT. This translates into CASSLTGGANTEAFF.

The chain carries TRBV7-6 and TRBJ2-7; 12 bases match TRBD2. This CDR3 spans 20 amino acids. Germline V gene data show CDR1 as SGHVS and CDR2 as FNYEAQ. V lost 4 bases, J lost 6 bases, and 22 bases stayed unmatched. As DNA, the CDR3 is TGTGCCAGCAGCTCGACAGATGGGACAGTCGCTGGGACTAGCGGGCGCGAGCAGTACTTC. This translates into CASSSTDGTVAGTSGREQYF.

CDR3 nucleotide sequence: TGTGCCAGCACCCCACCCCCTGGCGGGAGGTTTTACGAGCAGTACTTC. Translated, it gives CASTPPPGGRFYEQYF. The gene calls are TRBV28 and TRBJ2-7; 8 nucleotides agree with TRBD2. Germline trimming cut 7 bases from V and 4 bases from J; bases unmatched to any gene: 15. This CDR3 has 16 amino acids. Germline V gene lookup returns CDR1 MDHEN and CDR2 SYDVKM. Supplemented by reference TRBV28 and TRBJ2-7, the full variable domain reads DVKVTQSSRYLVKRTGEKVFLECVQDMDHENMFWYRQDPGLGLRLIYFSYDVKMKEKGDIPEGYSVSREKKERFSLILESASTNQTSMYLCASTPPPGGRFYEQYFGPGTRLTVT.

The gene calls are TRBV2 and TRBJ2-1, with D tentatively TRBD2 (7 bases). V dropped 6 bases and J dropped 2 bases, with 20 bases sitting between them. The CDR3 sequence is 17 residues long. The germline CDR1 and CDR2 sequences are SNHLY and FYNNEI. CDR3 sequence reads: CASRGTGRDGTYNEQFF. The CDR3 DNA sequence: TGTGCCAGCAGGGGAACAGGGAGGGATGGCACCTACAATGAGCAGTTCTTC.

The genes are TRBV21-1 and TRBJ2-7; the table's D call, TRBD2, was not checked against the DNA. TRBV21-1 is given as a pseudogene. The length of the CDR3 is 15 residues. The CDR3 loop is CASSYGTSAISEQYF. In nucleotides, the CDR3 is TGTGCCAGCAGCTACGGGACTAGCGCCATCTCGGAGCAGTACTTC.

V is TRBV2 and J is TRBJ2-7; TRBD2 is a possible D gene (5 bases). In germline, CDR1 is SNHLY, CDR2 FYNNEI. This CDR3 has 14 residues. V was cut by 4 bases and J by 4 bases, with 14 bases left in between. CDR3 region: CASSVSGVGYEQYF. CDR3 coding DNA: TGTGCCAGCAGTGTTTCCGGGGTGGGATACGAGCAGTACTTC.

V gene TRBV6-1 combines with J gene TRBJ2-1, with D perhaps TRBD1 (6 bases). Trimming stripped 6 bases from V and 7 bases from J, with 10 bases between. The CDR3 length is 12 residues. Germline lookup yields CDR1 MNHNS and CDR2 SASEGT. The CDR3 DNA is TGTGCCAGCAGAGAGACAGGAAATGAGCAGTTCTTC. Protein sequence: CASRETGNEQFF.

CDR3 sequence: CSTQGNYGYTF. The DNA of the CDR3 is TGCAGTACACAGGGGAACTATGGCTACACCTTC. The V call is TRBV20-1, the J call TRBJ1-2, with 7 bases identical to TRBD1. The germline V gene encodes CDR1 DFQATT and CDR2 SNEGSKA (reference sequence). The CDR3 loop spans 11 amino acids. Losses at the gene ends were 8 bases for V and 2 bases for J; bases not matched to a gene: 2.

The chain is built from TRBV7-9 and TRBJ2-6, with TRBD1 matching over 7 bases. Per germline, CDR1 SEHNR and CDR2 FQNEAQ (reference sequence). This CDR3 is 17 amino acids long. Trimming at V came to 2 bases and at J to 2 bases, leaving 6 bases not matched to a gene. The CDR3 reads CASSLWTGSTGANVLTF. In DNA, the CDR3 is TGTGCCAGCAGCTTATGGACAGGCTCCACTGGGGCCAACGTCCTGACTTTC.

The chain employs TRBV9 and TRBJ2-1, with D maybe TRBD1 (7 bases). Germline V CDR1 and CDR2: SGDLS, YYNGEE. There are 13 residues in the CDR3. The V end lost 4 bases, the J end lost 10 bases, and 15 bases lay between the germline ends. CDR3 coding DNA: TGTGCCAGCAGCAACCGGGACAGCGGGGAGCAGTTCTTC. Its protein is CASSNRDSGEQFF.